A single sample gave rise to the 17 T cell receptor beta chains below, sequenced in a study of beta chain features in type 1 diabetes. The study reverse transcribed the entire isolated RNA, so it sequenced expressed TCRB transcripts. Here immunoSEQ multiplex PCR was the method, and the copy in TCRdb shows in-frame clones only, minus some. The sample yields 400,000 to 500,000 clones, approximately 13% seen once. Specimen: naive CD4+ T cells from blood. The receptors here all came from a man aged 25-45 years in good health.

CDR3 protein: CASSLAETSPNTEAFF. Written as DNA, the CDR3 is TGTGCCAGCAGCTTAGCGGAGACCTCGCCCAACACTGAAGCTTTCTTT. The chain is built from TRBV7-8 and TRBJ1-1; D gene unclear. There are 16 residues in the CDR3. Germline V gives CDR1 SGHVS, CDR2 FQNEAQ. Trimming left V 0 bases short and J 2 bases short, with 13 bases between. The entire variable domain, with the rest obtained from reference TRBV7-8 and TRBJ1-1, is as follows: GAGVSQSPRYKVAKRGQDVALRCDPISGHVSLFWYQQALGQGPEFLTYFQNEAQLDKSGLPSDRFFAERPEGSVSTLKIQRTQQEDSAVYLCASSLAETSPNTEAFFGQGTRLTVV.

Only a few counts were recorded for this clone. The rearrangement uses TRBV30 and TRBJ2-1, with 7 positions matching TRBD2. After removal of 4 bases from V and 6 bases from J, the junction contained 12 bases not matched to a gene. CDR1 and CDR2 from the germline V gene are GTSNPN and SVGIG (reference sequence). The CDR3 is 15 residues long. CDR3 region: CAWTQGGRGRNEQFF. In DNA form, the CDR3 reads TGTGCCTGGACCCAGGGCGGGAGAGGGCGCAATGAGCAGTTCTTC.

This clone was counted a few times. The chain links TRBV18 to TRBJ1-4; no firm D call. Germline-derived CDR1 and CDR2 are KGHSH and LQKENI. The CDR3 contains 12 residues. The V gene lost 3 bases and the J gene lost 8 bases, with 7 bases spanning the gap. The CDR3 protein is CASSPKMEKLFF. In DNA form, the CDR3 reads TGTGCCAGCTCACCGAAGATGGAAAAACTGTTTTTT.

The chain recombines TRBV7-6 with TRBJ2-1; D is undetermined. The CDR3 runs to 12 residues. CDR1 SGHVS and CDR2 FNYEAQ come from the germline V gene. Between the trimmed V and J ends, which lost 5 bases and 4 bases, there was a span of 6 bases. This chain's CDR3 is CASSTGYNEQFF. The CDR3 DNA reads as TGTGCCAGCAGCACCGGGTACAATGAGCAGTTCTTC.

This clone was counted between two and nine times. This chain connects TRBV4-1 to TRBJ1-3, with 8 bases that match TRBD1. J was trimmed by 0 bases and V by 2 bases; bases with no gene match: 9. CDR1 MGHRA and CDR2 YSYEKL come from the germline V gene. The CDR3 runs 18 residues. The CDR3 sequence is CASSQPPLTGDSGNTIYF. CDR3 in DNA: TGCGCCAGCAGCCAACCCCCTTTGACAGGGGACTCTGGAAACACCATATATTTT.

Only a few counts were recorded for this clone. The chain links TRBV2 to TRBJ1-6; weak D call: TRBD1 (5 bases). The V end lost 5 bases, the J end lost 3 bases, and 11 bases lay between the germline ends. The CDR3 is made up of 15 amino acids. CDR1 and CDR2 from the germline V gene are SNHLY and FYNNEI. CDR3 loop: CASSSGRGYNSPLHF. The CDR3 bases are TGTGCCAGCAGTTCAGGGAGGGGCTATAATTCACCCCTCCACTTT.

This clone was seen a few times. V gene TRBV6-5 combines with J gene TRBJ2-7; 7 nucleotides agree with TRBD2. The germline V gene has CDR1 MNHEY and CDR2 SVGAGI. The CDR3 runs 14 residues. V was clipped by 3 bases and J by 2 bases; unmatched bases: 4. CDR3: CASSYNGRTYEQYF. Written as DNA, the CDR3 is TGTGCCAGCAGTTATAACGGGAGGACCTACGAGCAGTACTTC.

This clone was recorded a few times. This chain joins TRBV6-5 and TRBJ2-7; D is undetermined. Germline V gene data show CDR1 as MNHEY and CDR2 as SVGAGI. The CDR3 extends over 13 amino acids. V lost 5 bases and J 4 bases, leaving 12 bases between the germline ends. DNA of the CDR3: TGTGCCAGCAGTGAGGAATACTGGTACGAGCAGTACTTC. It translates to CASSEEYWYEQYF.

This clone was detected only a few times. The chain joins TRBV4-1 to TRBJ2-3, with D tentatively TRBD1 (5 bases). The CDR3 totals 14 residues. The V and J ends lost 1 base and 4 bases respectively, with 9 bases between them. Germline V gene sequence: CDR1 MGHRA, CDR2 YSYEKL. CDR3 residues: CASSQGGRADTQYF. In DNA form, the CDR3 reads TGCGCCAGCAGCCAAGGGGGCAGGGCAGATACGCAGTATTTT.

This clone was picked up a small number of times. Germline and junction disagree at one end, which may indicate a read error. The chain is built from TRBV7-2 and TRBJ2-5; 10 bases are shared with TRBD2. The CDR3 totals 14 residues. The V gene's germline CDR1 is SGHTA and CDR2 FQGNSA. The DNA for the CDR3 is TGTGCCAGCAGCCTAGCGGGAGTACGAGAGACCCAGTACTTC. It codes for CASSLAGVRETQYF.

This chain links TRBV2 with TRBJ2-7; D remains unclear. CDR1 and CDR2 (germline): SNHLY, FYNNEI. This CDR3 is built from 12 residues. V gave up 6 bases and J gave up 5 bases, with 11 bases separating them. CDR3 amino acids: CASSLGWDEQYV. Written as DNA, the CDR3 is TGTGCCAGCAGCCTTGGTTGGGACGAGCAGTACGTC.

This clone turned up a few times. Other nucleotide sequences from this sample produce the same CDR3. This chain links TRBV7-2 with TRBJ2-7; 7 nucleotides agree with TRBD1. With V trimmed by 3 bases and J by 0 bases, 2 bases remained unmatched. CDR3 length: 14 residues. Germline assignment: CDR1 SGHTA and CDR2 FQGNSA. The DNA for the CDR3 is TGTGCCAGCAGCTTGGGACAGAGCTCCTACGAGCAGTACTTC. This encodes CASSLGQSSYEQYF.

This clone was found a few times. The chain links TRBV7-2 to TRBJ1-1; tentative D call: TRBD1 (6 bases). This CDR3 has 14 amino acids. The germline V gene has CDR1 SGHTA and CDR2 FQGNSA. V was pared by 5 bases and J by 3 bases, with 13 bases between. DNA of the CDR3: TGTGCCAGCAGCGAAACAGGGCGGTACACTGAAGCTTTCTTT. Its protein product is CASSETGRYTEAFF.

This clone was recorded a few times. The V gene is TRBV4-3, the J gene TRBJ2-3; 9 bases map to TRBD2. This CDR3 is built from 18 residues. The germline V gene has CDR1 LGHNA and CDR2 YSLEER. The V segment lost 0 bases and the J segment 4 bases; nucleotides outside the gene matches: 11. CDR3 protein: CASSQEPPRAGGADTQYF. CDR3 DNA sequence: TGCGCCAGCAGCCAAGAACCCCCGAGAGCGGGGGGCGCAGATACGCAGTATTTT.

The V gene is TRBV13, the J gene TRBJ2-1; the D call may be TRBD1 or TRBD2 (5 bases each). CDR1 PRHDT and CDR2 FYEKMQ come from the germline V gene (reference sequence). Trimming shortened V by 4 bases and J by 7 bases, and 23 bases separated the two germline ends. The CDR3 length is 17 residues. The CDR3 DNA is TGTGCCAGCAGCTCAGGGATCACTAGTGCCCTAGGTAATGAGCAGTTCTTC. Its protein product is CASSSGITSALGNEQFF.

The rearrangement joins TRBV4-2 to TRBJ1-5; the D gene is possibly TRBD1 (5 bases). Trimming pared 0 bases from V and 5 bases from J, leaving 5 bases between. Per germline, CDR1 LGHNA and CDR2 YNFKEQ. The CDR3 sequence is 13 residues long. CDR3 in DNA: TGTGCCAGCAGCCAAGACAGGGATCAGCCCCAGCATTTT. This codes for CASSQDRDQPQHF.

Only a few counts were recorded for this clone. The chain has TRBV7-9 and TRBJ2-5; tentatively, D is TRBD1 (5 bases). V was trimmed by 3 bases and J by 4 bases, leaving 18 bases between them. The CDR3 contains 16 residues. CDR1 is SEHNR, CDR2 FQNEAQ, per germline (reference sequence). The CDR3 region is CASSLVLLGARETQYF. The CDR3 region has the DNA TGTGCCAGCAGCTTGGTCCTGCTTGGGGCAAGAGAGACCCAGTACTTC.